The present T cell receptor beta chain was sequenced within a study of cytomegalovirus exposure and HLA in healthy donors. Concerning this clone: Antigen: not known.

The PCR was carried out with 60 Vbeta primers and 13 Jbeta primers. The repertoire was sequenced with immunoSEQ multiplex PCR; TCRdb's copy has only in-frame clones and lacks some. Here the sample spans about 120,000 clones, roughly four fifths being singletons. Study-wide findings and caveats: With further analysis later on, most CMV-associated TCR beta chains appeared HLA-restricted.

Germline V gene data show CDR1 as MNHNS and CDR2 as SASEGT. This CDR3 is 13 amino acids long. Trimming stripped 0 bases from V and 7 bases from J, with 9 bases between. The V gene is TRBV6-1, the J gene TRBJ1-1; D is undetermined. Material: PBMCs. This sequence originates from a male donor in good health and CMV-seropositive. The CDR3 DNA follows: TGTGCCAGCAGTGAAGCCTGGGCAGATGAAGCTTTCTTT. The encoded protein is CASSEAWADEAFF.